This T cell receptor (beta chain) comes out of a study of identical twins. Study-wide points: Abundant cord blood beta clonotypes carried fewer insertions; memory repertoires showed none.

Trimming took 5 bases from V and 4 from J, leaving 11 bases between them. Germline loops: CDR1 SEHNR, CDR2 FQNEAQ (reference sequence). The CDR3 consists of 14 residues. The authors used template switching to add a universal primer site and gave cDNA unique molecular identifiers. Each CDR3 protein gets one entry after TCRdb re-called the 5' RACE reads with MiXCR. Of around 650,000 distinct CDR3 sequences listed, about 7.1% were seen once; the top ten hold roughly 1.6%. For this clonotype: Antigen: not known.

This sample also belongs to another study, concerning yellow fever vaccine responses in identical twins.

This rearrangement joins TRBV7-9 to TRBJ2-2; D gene unclear. The receptor was derived from a woman aged 18-29 years in good health. Input material: PBMCs. Here the CDR3 reads CASSPPAPTGELFF. DNA for the CDR3: TGTGCCAGCAGCCCTCCGGCACCCACCGGGGAGCTGTTTTTT.